This T cell receptor (beta chain) was retrieved from a study of blood T cell repertoires in COVID-19 (dated by TCRdb to the early 2020s). As for the study more broadly: Samples covering the acute and convalescent phases of COVID-19 were provided by collaborators in the United States, Italy and Spain. Nearly every sample came with metadata listing a de-identified subject ID, COVID-19 status, age in years and sex. The prospective study material was composed of cDNA or gDNA derived from T cells, B-cell-depleted T cells, or PBMCs. Where HLA class I and class II types were available, the types were taken from metadata supplied by the sample provider, not from assay-based typing. Deeply sampled blood TCRbeta repertoires from subjects exposed to, actively infected with, or recovered from COVID-19 were included in the dataset. The samples were drawn from two sources: the first 160 participants of the ongoing ImmuneRACE study, and 1,200 or so subjects contributed by 6 global collaborators. The repertoires were made available in a free public database intended to serve as a resource for research on the immune response to SARS-CoV-2.

Here is what the overall study found, with its caveats: Clinical and demographic metadata were provided uncurated, with the amount varying by source and participant.

TCRbeta CDR3 regions were amplified from genomic DNA by means of the immunoSEQ Assay, a bias-controlled multiplex PCR. The original methods were these. Nucleated cell counts per sample were estimated from amplification of reference gene primers within the assay. To quantify the absolute abundance of each unique TCRbeta CDR3 rearrangement, sequence reads were collapsed and filtered. For each sample, productive Simpson clonality was calculated by taking the square root of Simpson's diversity index across productive rearrangements. TCRdb mirrors the immuneACCESS table, restricted to in-frame sequences. Some clones are absent from its copies; in checked studies, under half trace to an unresolved V gene, and the reason for the others is unknown. That table furnishes V, J and clone size, whereas the DNA furnished D and trimming. In all, the sample holds more than 90,000 clones, and roughly 84% of those were seen once. Jointly, the top ten make up around 12% of the sample.

About this clone itself: The clone's antigen remains unknown. Per-nucleotide qualities are absent, and no much larger clonotype sits a single base away.

Each collaborating institution followed its own protocols to collect whole blood in K2EDTA tubes. For TCRbeta analysis, collaborator samples were shipped as frozen whole blood, as isolated PBMCs, or as DNA extracted from either sample type. The sample consisted of peripheral blood. The source is a human donor in a cohort sampled during active COVID-19.

The nucleotides are TGTGCCAGCAGTTTATCGCGGGGTCTCTATGGCTACACCTTC. Its protein is CASSLSRGLYGYTF. The chain employs TRBV27 and TRBJ1-2; there is no confident call for the D gene. The CDR3, cysteine through phenylalanine, is 14 amino acids long. The kept DNA is CDR3 alone, 42 bases in frame from the first base. The germline ends are 9 bases apart after V is trimmed by 0 bases and J by 4 bases. For CDR1 and CDR2, the germline V gene (reference sequence) lists MNHEY and SMNVEV.